This T cell receptor beta chain was captured by sequencing in a study of blood T cells in healthy people across ages. The germline CDR1 and CDR2 sequences are SGHTA and FQGNSA. V was cut by 3 bases and J by 2 bases, with 17 bases left in between. The CDR3 consists of 16 residues. Sample-barcoded 5' priming and a J-beta primer mix drove a second PCR of 7 to 11 cycles. One entry per CDR3 protein, called by TCRdb with MiXCR from the 5' RACE reads. The sample lists around 790,000 distinct CDR3 sequences; under 45% were seen once. The specimen was blood. The chain is built from TRBV7-2 and TRBJ2-7; possible D gene TRBD2, 5 bases. This clonotype was sampled from a man aged 60 to 69 in good health. Here the CDR3 reads CASSLTGGGRAYEQYF. CDR3 bases: TGTGCCAGCAGCTTGACCGGAGGCGGGCGAGCCTACGAGCAGTACTTC.